This paragraph covers one T cell receptor beta chain sequence. Sequenced by immunoSEQ multiplex PCR; TCRdb stores in-frame clones only, minus some. The table shows about 130,000 clones, with around 83% occurring only once. Seattle cases were enrolled at active infection and followed longitudinally. This record comes from a study of blood T cell repertoires in COVID-19. About the research overall: T cells, B-cell-depleted T cells, or PBMCs supplied cDNA or gDNA.

The CDR3 extends over 12 amino acids. CDR1 LNHDA and CDR2 SQIVND come from the germline V gene (reference sequence). Trimming removed 8 bases at V and 0 bases at J, with 8 bases between. This clonotype was sampled from a woman older than 75 with COVID-19, enrolled during active disease. The chain recombines TRBV19 with TRBJ2-7; maybe TRBD1 (6 bases). The sequenced sample consisted of peripheral blood. In nucleotides, the CDR3 is TGTGCCAGTGGGGACAACTCCTACGAGCAGTACTTC. It encodes CASGDNSYEQYF.